This T cell receptor beta chain was captured in a study of blood T cell repertoires in COVID-19. In the study overall: Nucleic acid was either cDNA or gDNA, and it came from T cells, B-cell-depleted T cells, or PBMCs.

Produced via immunoSEQ multiplex PCR; TCRdb's table is partial and in-frame only. Of over 150,000 clones detected, 85% to 90% appear once; the ten largest clones hold roughly 20%. CDR3 size: 15 residues. Per germline, CDR1 MNHEY and CDR2 SVGAGI. Deletions cut 5 bases from V and 5 bases from J, with 18 bases between. The genes are TRBV6-5 and TRBJ1-1; perhaps TRBD1 as D (5 bases). Material: peripheral blood. The source is a man in his 70s with active or convalescent COVID-19. DNA of the CDR3: TGTGCCAGCAGTCGCACTGGGGGGGTTGGAACTGAAGCTTTCTTT. Its translation is CASSRTGGVGTEAFF.